The 28 T cell receptor beta chains listed next were all sequenced from one sample in a study of T cells in Graves' hyperthyroidism and ophthalmopathy. RNA transcripts yielded amplified TCR beta CDR3 regions. The HTBI primer set served for first-round RT-PCR of the TCR CDR3. TCRdb independently ran MiXCR on the multiplex PCR reads; one entry per CDR3 protein. The table includes approximately 560,000 distinct CDR3 sequences, just over 45% detected once. The sample consisted of peripheral blood or thyroid tissue (not recorded which). The receptors originated from a woman between 18 and 29 years old with Graves' hyperthyroidism.

The chain links TRBV2 to TRBJ1-5, with a possible D match to TRBD1 (6 bases). In germline, CDR1 is SNHLY, CDR2 FYNNEI. CDR3 length: 15 residues. V lost 7 bases to trimming and J lost 10 bases, with 23 bases between them. CDR3 in amino acids: CASIDGGARSEPQHF. The CDR3, as DNA: TGTGCCAGCATAGACGGGGGGGCAAGGAGTGAACCCCAGCATTTT.

This sequence joins TRBV20-1 and TRBJ2-7; 10 nucleotides agree with TRBD2. The CDR3 length is 14 residues. Germline loops: CDR1 DFQATT, CDR2 SNEGSKA (reference sequence). With V trimmed by 0 bases and J by 5 bases, 4 bases remained unmatched. CDR3 sequence reads: CSARDLAGDHEQYF. Written as DNA, the CDR3 is TGCAGTGCTAGAGATCTAGCGGGAGACCACGAGCAGTACTTC.

This clonotype was seen only once. The chain employs TRBV12-3 or TRBV12-4 and TRBJ1-5, with TRBD1 matching over 8 bases. J gave up 2 bases and V 4 bases, and 4 bases lay outside the gene matches. This CDR3 has 15 residues. CDR3 nucleotides: TGTGCCAGCAGTTGGGGGACAGGTCGCAATCAGCCCCAGCATTTT. It specifies CASSWGTGRNQPQHF.

The V call is TRBV20-1, the J call TRBJ2-7; D possibly corresponds to TRBD1 (6 bases). The V and J ends lost 5 bases and 4 bases respectively, with 12 bases between them. Germline CDR1 reads DFQATT; CDR2 reads SNEGSKA (reference sequence). This CDR3 comprises 12 residues. This chain's CDR3 is CSAGPQGYEQYF. CDR3 sequence (DNA): TGCAGTGCTGGCCCTCAGGGGTACGAGCAGTACTTC.

This clonotype was seen only a few times. The V call is TRBV9, the J call TRBJ1-2; D gene ambiguous. This CDR3 spans 15 amino acids. Germline assignment: CDR1 SGDLS and CDR2 YYNGEE. Trimming removed 3 bases at V and 2 bases at J, with 14 bases between. The CDR3 DNA is TGTGCCAGCAGCGCCCGGACGGAGGGAAACTATGGCTACACCTTC. Translation gives CASSARTEGNYGYTF.

In its sample, this clonotype was seen many times. The CDR3: CASSLDGSNYGYTF. In nucleotides, the CDR3 is TGTGCCAGCAGCTTAGACGGATCTAACTATGGCTACACCTTC. V is TRBV7-8 and J is TRBJ1-2; D unclear. The CDR3 has 14 residues. V was cut by 1 base and J by 0 bases, with 6 bases left in between. Germline CDR1 reads SGHVS; CDR2 reads FQNEAQ.

The CDR3 region has the DNA TGTGCCAGCAGCGCTGACCGGACAGGGTACTTC. This encodes CASSADRTGYF. V gene TRBV9 combines with J gene TRBJ2-5, with 7 bases that match TRBD1. J was trimmed by 13 bases and V by 3 bases; bases with no gene match: 6. The CDR3 loop spans 11 amino acids. Per germline, CDR1 SGDLS and CDR2 YYNGEE. The full variable domain, in which reference TRBV9 and TRBJ2-5 provide the parts outside the CDR3, is DSGVTQTPKHLITATGQRVTLRCSPRSGDLSVYWYQQSLDQGLQFLIQYYNGEERAKGNILERFSAQQFPDLHSELNLSSLELGDSALYFCASSADRTGYFGPGTRLLVL.

This clonotype appeared many times. The chain recombines TRBV7-3 with TRBJ2-5; 13 bases are a match to TRBD2. Germline-derived CDR1 and CDR2 are SGHTA and FQGTGA. V trimming: 8 bases; J trimming: 7 bases; junction bases outside the gene matches: 10. The CDR3 runs to 15 residues. The CDR3 DNA is TGTGCCAGCTTAGCGGGACTAGCGGGAACGGGGACCCAGTACTTC. Translating gives CASLAGLAGTGTQYF.

Comments on this clonotype: Relative to the germline gene, one junction end is altered; a read error may explain this. The J gene is TRBJ2-5, the V gene TRBV6-2 or TRBV6-3; no clear D. The CDR3 length is 16 residues. Germline CDR1 reads MNHEY; CDR2 reads SVGEGT. The CDR3 protein is CASSYLSRKHQETQYF. The CDR3 coding sequence is TGTGCCAGCAGTTACCTGAGCAGAAAACACCAAGAGACTCAGTACTTC.

The rearrangement uses TRBV10-3 and TRBJ1-6, with TRBD1 matching over 10 bases. The ends lost 2 bases at V and 9 bases at J; junction bases unmatched: 13. CDR1 is ENHRY, CDR2 SYGVKD, per germline. The CDR3 contains 18 residues. DNA for the CDR3: TGTGCCATCAGTGAGGAGGACAGCCCGGACAGGGGGGTTTCACCCCTCCACTTT. Translated: CAISEEDSPDRGVSPLHF.

Points on this clonotype: With a much larger clone just one base away, this may be a read error. V gene TRBV24-1 combines with J gene TRBJ1-2; D is unclear. The CDR3 loop spans 12 amino acids. Germline assignment: CDR1 KGHDR and CDR2 SFDVKD. The DNA for the CDR3 is TGTGCCACCAGTGACCTAGACAATGGCCACACCTTC. Amino acids: CATSDLDNGHTF.

The rearrangement uses TRBV5-1 and TRBJ2-5; D gene unclear. V was pared by 3 bases and J by 2 bases, with 11 bases between. Germline CDR1 reads SGHRS; CDR2 reads YFSETQ. The CDR3 spans 14 residues. CDR3 sequence (DNA): TGCGCCAGCAGCTCTCCAATTCTACAAGAGACCCAGTACTTC. Translated: CASSSPILQETQYF.

This clonotype was counted between two and nine times. This sequence joins TRBV7-9 and TRBJ1-2; the D gene is possibly TRBD1 (6 bases). V dropped 2 bases and J dropped 1 base, with 14 bases sitting between them. The CDR3 is 16 amino acids. CDR1 and CDR2 (germline): SEHNR, FQNEAQ (reference sequence). The CDR3 is CASSLTQGGGNYGYTF. The CDR3 coding sequence is TGTGCCAGCAGCTTAACACAAGGGGGGGGTAACTATGGCTACACCTTC.

This clonotype has ten or more counts. The chain joins TRBV5-1 to TRBJ2-7; 11 bases are shared with TRBD2. This CDR3 spans 14 amino acids. With V trimmed by 3 bases and J by 5 bases, 4 bases remained unmatched. The germline V gene has CDR1 SGHRS and CDR2 YFSETQ. The DNA of the CDR3 is TGCGCCAGCAGCTGGGGGACTAGCGGCGACGAGCAGTACTTC. Amino acids: CASSWGTSGDEQYF.

This clonotype came up many times. This chain connects TRBV10-3 to TRBJ2-7; D call uncertain. The CDR3 consists of 13 residues. The V end was cut by 4 bases, the J end by 3 bases, with 10 bases between. Germline V gives CDR1 ENHRY, CDR2 SYGVKD. The DNA for the CDR3 is TGTGCCATCAGTGGCCCGGGCTACTACGAGCAGTACTTC. Translated, it gives CAISGPGYYEQYF.

The V and J genes are TRBV25-1 and TRBJ2-7, with D possibly being TRBD2 (6 bases). CDR1 is MGHDK, CDR2 SYGVNS, per germline. The V and J ends lost 6 bases and 3 bases respectively, with 21 bases between them. CDR3 length: 16 amino acids. The CDR3 protein is CASSQDLGGNFYEQYF. The CDR3 DNA follows: TGTGCCAGCAGCCAAGATCTGGGCGGGAATTTCTACGAGCAGTACTTC.

This clonotype was picked up a small number of times. The chain combines TRBV7-2 with TRBJ2-7; D perhaps matches TRBD1 (5 bases). Per germline, CDR1 SGHTA and CDR2 FQGNSA. CDR3 length equals 15 residues. The V end lost 0 bases, the J end lost 1 base, and 10 bases lay between the germline ends. The CDR3 nucleotides read TGTGCCAGCAGCTTAGCGGCCAGGGCTTCCTACGAGCAGTACTTC. This gives the protein CASSLAARASYEQYF.

This clonotype occurred many times. The rearrangement links TRBV7-9 to TRBJ1-1; D is ambiguous. The CDR3 runs to 13 residues. The ends were cut back, 3 bases at V and 1 base at J, with 6 bases in the middle. Looked up from germline, CDR1 is SEHNR and CDR2 is FQNEAQ (reference sequence). The CDR3 DNA sequence: TGTGCCAGCAGCTTTAGCCGGAACACTGAAGCTTTCTTT. Translating it yields CASSFSRNTEAFF.

This chain connects TRBV5-1 to TRBJ2-2; D is tentatively TRBD1 or TRBD2 (5 bases each). V was cut by 2 bases and J by 3 bases, with 11 bases left in between. The length of the CDR3 is 15 residues. In germline, CDR1 is SGHRS, CDR2 YFSETQ. The CDR3 DNA follows: TGCGCCAGCAGCTTATATGGGGGAGACACCGGGGAGCTGTTTTTT. Its translation: CASSLYGGDTGELFF.

The V gene is TRBV7-9, the J gene TRBJ1-2; the D is unclear. CDR1 is SEHNR and CDR2 is FQNEAQ in the germline V gene (reference sequence). V dropped 7 bases and J dropped 7 bases, with 13 bases sitting between them. The CDR3 has 12 amino acids. This CDR3 reads CASTRRGVGYTF. CDR3 DNA sequence: TGTGCCAGCACCCGCCGCGGGGTTGGCTACACCTTC.

This clonotype was detected only a few times. The chain couples TRBV19 to TRBJ1-2; weak D call: TRBD1 (5 bases). Germline CDR1 LNHDA, CDR2 SQIVND (reference sequence). Between the trimmed V and J ends, which lost 3 bases and 4 bases, there was a span of 15 bases. The CDR3 covers 15 residues. CDR3 in DNA: TGTGCCAGTAGTATCTCCGGGGCGATCGGCTATGGCTACACCTTC. It translates to CASSISGAIGYGYTF.

CDR3 amino acids: CASSLASGGGREQYF. The CDR3 DNA reads TGTGCCAGCAGCTTAGCGAGCGGAGGGGGTCGCGAGCAGTACTTC. The chain carries TRBV7-2 and TRBJ2-7, with D possibly being TRBD1 or TRBD2 (6 bases each). The germline V gene encodes CDR1 SGHTA and CDR2 FQGNSA. The V gene lost 0 bases and the J gene lost 6 bases, with 15 bases spanning the gap. The CDR3 length is 15 residues.

This clonotype was detected many times. This chain uses TRBV19 with TRBJ1-2; D gene uncertain. Trimming took 0 bases from V and 5 from J, leaving 4 bases between them. Germline CDR1 reads LNHDA; CDR2 reads SQIVND (reference sequence). This CDR3 contains 12 residues. The CDR3 coding sequence is TGTGCCAGTAGTATAGATCAGTATGGCTACACCTTC. Translation gives CASSIDQYGYTF.

Worth noting for this clonotype: This may come from a read error, since a much larger clone is one base off. The V gene is TRBV10-3, the J gene TRBJ2-5; 9 nucleotides align to TRBD1. The end of the DNA fits TRBJ2-7 better, so the J call may be wrong. Germline V gene data show CDR1 as ENHRY and CDR2 as SYGVKD. This CDR3 has 14 amino acids. The CDR3 loop is CAISESDRGYEQYF. As DNA, the CDR3 is TGTGCCATCAGTGAGTCGGACAGGGGCTACGAGCAGTACTTC.

This clonotype was observed many times. The V and J genes are TRBV2 and TRBJ1-5; 7 bases agree with TRBD1. The CDR3 length is 15 residues. From germline, CDR1 is SNHLY and CDR2 FYNNEI. V shed 8 bases and J 5 bases; nucleotides not matched to a gene: 12. The CDR3 nucleotides read TGTGCCAGCGCTATAAACAGGGGAGGAGATCAGCCCCAGCATTTT. As protein: CASAINRGGDQPQHF.

This clonotype was counted many times. The rearrangement uses TRBV2 and TRBJ1-6, with 7 bases aligning to TRBD1. J was trimmed by 10 bases and V by 7 bases; bases with no gene match: 13. The V gene's germline CDR1 is SNHLY and CDR2 FYNNEI. The CDR3 runs 15 residues. The CDR3 DNA sequence: TGTGCCAGCAACCCGACAGGGCTAGTAAAGTCACCCCTCCACTTT. It translates to CASNPTGLVKSPLHF.

With regard to this clonotype: A much larger clone lies a single base off, so this may be a read error. The chain has TRBV29-1 and TRBJ2-4; 9 bases match TRBD1. The germline V gene has CDR1 SQVTM and CDR2 ANQGSEA. CDR3 length: 12 residues. The CDR3: CSVELTGTGIDF. As DNA, the CDR3 is TGCAGCGTGGAATTAACCGGGACAGGGATAGACTTC.

Concerning this clonotype: Relative to the germline gene, one junction end is altered; a read error may explain this. The genes are TRBV2 and TRBJ1-4; 10 positions agree with TRBD1. The CDR3 covers 15 residues. The germline V gene has CDR1 SNHLY and CDR2 FYNNEI. The CDR3 spells CVSTEIGQGVEKLFF. The CDR3 DNA follows: TGTGTCAGCACCGAGATTGGACAGGGGGTAGAAAAACTGTTTTTT.